This T cell receptor beta chain comes out of a study of OX40 agonist ivuxolimab in advanced cancers. Background on the study: The eligibility criteria allowed prior anti-PD-1, anti-PD-L1 or anti-CTLA-4 therapy, and around 40% had some.

The CDR3 extends over 14 amino acids. Germline loops: CDR1 MNHEY, CDR2 SMNVEV (reference sequence). J gave up 3 bases and V 0 bases, and 2 bases lay outside the gene matches. This table comes from immunoSEQ multiplex PCR, and its TCRdb copy is limited to in-frame clones, with some not included. Counted here are 20,000 to 25,000 clones, almost 80% occurring once; the ten biggest clones make up around 13%. This clone came up a few times. The origin of this receptor is an adult with an advanced solid tumor such as melanoma, head and neck, liver or kidney cancer. V and J are TRBV27 and TRBJ2-7, with 7 bases lining up with TRBD1. Sample: CD4+ or CD8+ T cells sorted from blood, taken in a trial of the OX40 agonist ivuxolimab. CDR3 DNA: TGTGCCAGCAGTTTATCCCCAGGGGGCTACGAGCAGTACTTC. Translating it yields CASSLSPGGYEQYF.